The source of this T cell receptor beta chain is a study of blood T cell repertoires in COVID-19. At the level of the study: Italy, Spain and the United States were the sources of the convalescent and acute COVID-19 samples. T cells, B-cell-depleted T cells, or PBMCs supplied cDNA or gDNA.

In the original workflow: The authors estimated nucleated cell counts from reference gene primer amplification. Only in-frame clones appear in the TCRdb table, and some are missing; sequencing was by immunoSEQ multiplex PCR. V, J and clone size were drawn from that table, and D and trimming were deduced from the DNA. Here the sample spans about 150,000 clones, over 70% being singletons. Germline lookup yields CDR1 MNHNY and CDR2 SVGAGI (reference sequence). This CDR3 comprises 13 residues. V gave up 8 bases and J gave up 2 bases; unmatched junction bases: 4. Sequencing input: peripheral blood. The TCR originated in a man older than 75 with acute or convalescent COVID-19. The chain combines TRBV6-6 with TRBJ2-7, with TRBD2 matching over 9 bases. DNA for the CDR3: TGTGCCAGCCGGGCGGGGGGGACCTACGAGCAGTACTTC. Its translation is CASRAGGTYEQYF.